This TCR beta chain is from a study of OX40 agonist ivuxolimab in advanced cancers. Study-wide background: Patient treatment consisted of intravenous ivuxolimab administration every 2 weeks at 0.01 to 10 mg/kg. Of the patients, three showed partial responses, one with hepatocellular carcinoma and two with cutaneous melanoma. Broader study findings: On average, a greater number of expanded clones characterised CD8+ T cells relative to CD4+. There were also nonresponders showing low normalized T-cell clonal expansion.

CDR3 size: 15 residues. Germline-derived CDR1 and CDR2 are SNHLY and FYNNEI. Trimming took 6 bases from V and 0 from J; bases not matched to a gene: 5. The repertoire was sequenced with immunoSEQ multiplex PCR; TCRdb's copy has only in-frame clones and lacks some. The sample includes about 84,000 clones, nearly 90% of them seen just once. As to this clone: The antigen is not known.

This sequence joins TRBV2 and TRBJ1-3; 7 nucleotides agree with TRBD1. Specimen: CD4+ or CD8+ T cells sorted from blood, collected in a trial of the OX40 agonist ivuxolimab. This clonotype originated in an adult with an advanced solid tumor such as melanoma, head and neck, liver or kidney cancer. CDR3 nucleotides: TGTGCCAGCAGGGGGGGGACAGCCTCTGGAAACACCATATATTTT. This translates into CASRGGTASGNTIYF.